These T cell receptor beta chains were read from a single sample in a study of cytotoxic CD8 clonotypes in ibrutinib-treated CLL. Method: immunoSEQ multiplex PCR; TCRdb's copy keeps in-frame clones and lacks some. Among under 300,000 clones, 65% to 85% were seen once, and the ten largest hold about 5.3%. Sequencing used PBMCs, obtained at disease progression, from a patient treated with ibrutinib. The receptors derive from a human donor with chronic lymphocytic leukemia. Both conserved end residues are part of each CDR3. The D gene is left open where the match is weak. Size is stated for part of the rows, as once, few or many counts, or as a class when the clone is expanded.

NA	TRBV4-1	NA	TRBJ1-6	CASSQEYGSSYNSPLHF
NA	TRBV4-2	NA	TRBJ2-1	CASSQDPLVGQWAYNEQFF
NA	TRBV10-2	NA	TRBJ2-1	CASSESTAGPYNEQFF
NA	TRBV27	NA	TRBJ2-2	CASSLRRWSDTGELFF
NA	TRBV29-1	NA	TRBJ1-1	CSVLTALNTEAFF
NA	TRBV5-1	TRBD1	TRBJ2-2	CASTQETGATGELFF
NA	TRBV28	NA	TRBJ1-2	CASSFSLYGYTF
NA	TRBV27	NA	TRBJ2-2	CASRGTAFANTGELFF
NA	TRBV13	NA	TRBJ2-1	CASSFRGGNEQFF
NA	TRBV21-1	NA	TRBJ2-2	CASSFQNTGELFF
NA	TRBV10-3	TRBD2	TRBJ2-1	CAISGVLSGLAGNNEQFF
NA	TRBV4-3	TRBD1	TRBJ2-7	CASSRELGRTGRFYEQYF
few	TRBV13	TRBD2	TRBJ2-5	CASSLASGTRQETQYF
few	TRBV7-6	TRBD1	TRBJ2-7	CASSLRQGPNYEQYF
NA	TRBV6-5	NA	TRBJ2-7	CASSYSQGSEQYF
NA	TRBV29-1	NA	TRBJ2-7	CSVEFRQQSSYEQYF
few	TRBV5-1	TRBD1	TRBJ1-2	CASSLDRAGYTF
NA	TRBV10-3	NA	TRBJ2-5	CAISELIQETQYF
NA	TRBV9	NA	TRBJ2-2	CASSVAIGGYANTGELFF
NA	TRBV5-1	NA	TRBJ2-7	CASSLSAVGEQYF
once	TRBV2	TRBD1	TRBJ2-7	CAREHRDRVNSEQYF
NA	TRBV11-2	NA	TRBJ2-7	CASSPLHLYEQYF
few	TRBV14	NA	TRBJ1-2	CASSQDPLGGYTF
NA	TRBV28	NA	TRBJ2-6	CASRPGPGANVLTF
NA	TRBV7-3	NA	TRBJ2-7	CASSLTGAPSYEQYF
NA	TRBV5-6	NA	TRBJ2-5	CASSNRDLWETQYF
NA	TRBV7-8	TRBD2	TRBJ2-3	CASSLGLAGVRSDTQYF
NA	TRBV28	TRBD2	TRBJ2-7	CASTAGGAGYEQYF
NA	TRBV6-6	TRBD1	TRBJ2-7	CASSWTGTTYEQYF
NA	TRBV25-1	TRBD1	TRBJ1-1	CASSARQGMAEAFF
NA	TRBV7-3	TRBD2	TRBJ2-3	CASSLTSGSPDTQYF
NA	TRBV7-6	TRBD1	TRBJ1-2	CASSLGTGSYGYTF
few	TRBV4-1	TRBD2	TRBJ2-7	CASSPFNGGDEQYF
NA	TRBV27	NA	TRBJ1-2	CASSPRRTNYGYTF
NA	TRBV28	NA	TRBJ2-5	CASSFPGRGQETQYF
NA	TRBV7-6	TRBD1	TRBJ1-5	CASSFPSRDREANQPQHF
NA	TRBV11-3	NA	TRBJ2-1	CASYDGNEQFF
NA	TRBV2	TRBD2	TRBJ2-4	CASSEWLADSKNIQYF
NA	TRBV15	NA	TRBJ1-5	CATSRDSGGNQPQHF
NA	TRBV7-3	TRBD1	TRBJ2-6	CASSRDRAVGANVLTF
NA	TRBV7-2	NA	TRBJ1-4	CASSLVSPHEKLFF
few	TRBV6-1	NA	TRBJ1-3	CASSADRATGNTIYF
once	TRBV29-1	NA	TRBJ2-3	CSVESGNVGDTQYF
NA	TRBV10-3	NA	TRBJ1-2	CAISEVIGAVLNYGYTF
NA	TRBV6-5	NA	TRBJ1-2	CASRARGGHYGYTF
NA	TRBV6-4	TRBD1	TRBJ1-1	CASSKDRGNALNTEAFF
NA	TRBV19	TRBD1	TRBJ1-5	CATLRRGGGNQPQHF
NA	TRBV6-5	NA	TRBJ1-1	CASSYYGVGNTEAFF
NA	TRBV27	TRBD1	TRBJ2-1	CASRMTRQGLYNEQFF
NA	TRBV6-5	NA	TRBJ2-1	CASSFYGISYNEQFF
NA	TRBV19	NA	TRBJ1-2	CASSSGVGGYGYTF
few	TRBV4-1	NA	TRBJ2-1	CASSHKLSHDHYNEQFF
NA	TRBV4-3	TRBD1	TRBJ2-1	CASSQGPGQAPYNEQFF
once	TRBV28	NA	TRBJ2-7	CASTRPLFGKYEQYF
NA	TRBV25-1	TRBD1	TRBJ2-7	CASRGTVDSYEQYF